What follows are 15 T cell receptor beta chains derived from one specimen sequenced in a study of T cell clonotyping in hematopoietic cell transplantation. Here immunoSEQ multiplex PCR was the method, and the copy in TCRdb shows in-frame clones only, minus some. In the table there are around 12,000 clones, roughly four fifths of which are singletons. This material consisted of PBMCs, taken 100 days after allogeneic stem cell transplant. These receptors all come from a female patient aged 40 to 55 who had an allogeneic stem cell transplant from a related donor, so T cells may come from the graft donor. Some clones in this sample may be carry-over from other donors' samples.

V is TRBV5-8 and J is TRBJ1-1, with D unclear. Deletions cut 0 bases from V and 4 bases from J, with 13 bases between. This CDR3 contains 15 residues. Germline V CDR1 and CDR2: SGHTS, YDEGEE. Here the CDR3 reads CASSLVRGFGTEAFF. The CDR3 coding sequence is TGTGCCAGCAGCTTGGTTCGGGGTTTCGGCACTGAAGCTTTCTTT.

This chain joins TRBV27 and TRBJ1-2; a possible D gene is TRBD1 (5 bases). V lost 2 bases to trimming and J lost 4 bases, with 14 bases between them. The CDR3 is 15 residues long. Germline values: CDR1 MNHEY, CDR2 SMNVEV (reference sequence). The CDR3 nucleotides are TGTGCCAGCAGTTTAAAAGGGACGGACCCCTATGGCTACACCTTC. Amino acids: CASSLKGTDPYGYTF.

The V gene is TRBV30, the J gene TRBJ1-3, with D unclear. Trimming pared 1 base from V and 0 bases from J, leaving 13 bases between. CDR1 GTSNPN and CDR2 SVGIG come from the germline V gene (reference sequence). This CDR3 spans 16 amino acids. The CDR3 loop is CAWSAPGLYSGNTIYF. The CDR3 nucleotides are TGTGCCTGGAGTGCCCCGGGCCTATACTCTGGAAACACCATATATTTT.

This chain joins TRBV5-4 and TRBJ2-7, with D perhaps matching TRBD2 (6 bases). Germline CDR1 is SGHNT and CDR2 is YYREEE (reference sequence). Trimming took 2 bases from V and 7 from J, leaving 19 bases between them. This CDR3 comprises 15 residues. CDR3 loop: CASSLRTTSMGEQYF. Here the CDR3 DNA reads TGTGCCAGCAGCTTACGGACTACCTCTATGGGGGAGCAGTACTTC.

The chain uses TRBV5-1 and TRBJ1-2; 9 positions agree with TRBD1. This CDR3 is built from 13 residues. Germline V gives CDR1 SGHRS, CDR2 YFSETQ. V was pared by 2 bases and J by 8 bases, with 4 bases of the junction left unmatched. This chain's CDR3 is CASSFRTGEGYTF. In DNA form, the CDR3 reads TGCGCCAGCAGCTTTAGGACAGGGGAAGGCTACACCTTC.

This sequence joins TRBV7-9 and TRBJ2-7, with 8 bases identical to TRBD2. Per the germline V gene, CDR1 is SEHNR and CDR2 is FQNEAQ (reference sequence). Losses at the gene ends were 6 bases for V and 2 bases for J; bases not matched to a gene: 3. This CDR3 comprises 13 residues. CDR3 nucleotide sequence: TGTGCCAGCAGTAATAGCGGGACCTACGAGCAGTACTTC. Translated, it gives CASSNSGTYEQYF. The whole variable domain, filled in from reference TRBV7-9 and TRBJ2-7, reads DTGVSQNPRHKITKRGQNVTFRCDPISEHNRLYWYRQTLGQGPEFLTYFQNEAQLEKSRLLSDRFSAERPKGSFSTLEIQRTEQGDSAMYLCASSNSGTYEQYFGPGTRLTVT.

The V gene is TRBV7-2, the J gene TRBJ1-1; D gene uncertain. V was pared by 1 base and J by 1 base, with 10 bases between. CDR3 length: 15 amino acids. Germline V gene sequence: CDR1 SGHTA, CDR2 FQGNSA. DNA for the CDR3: TGTGCCAGCAGCTTAGAAAGTGACTCGAACACTGAAGCTTTCTTT. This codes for CASSLESDSNTEAFF. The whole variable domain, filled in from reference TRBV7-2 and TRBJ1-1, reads GAGVSQSPSNKVTEKGKDVELRCDPISGHTALYWYRQSLGQGLEFLIYFQGNSAPDKSGLPSDRFSAERTGGSVSTLTIQRTQQEDSAVYLCASSLESDSNTEAFFGQGTRLTVV.

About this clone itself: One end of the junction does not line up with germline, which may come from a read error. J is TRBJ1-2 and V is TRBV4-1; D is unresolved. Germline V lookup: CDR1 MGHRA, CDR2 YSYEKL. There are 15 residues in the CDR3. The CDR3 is CASSQAHTDNYGYTF. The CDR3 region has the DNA TGCGCCAGTAGCCAAGCCCATACAGATAACTATGGCTACACCTTC.

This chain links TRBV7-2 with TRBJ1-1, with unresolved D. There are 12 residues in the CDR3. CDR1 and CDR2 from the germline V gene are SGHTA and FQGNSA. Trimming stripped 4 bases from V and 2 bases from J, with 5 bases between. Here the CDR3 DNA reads TGTGCCAGCAGCTGGGGAAACACTGAAGCTTTCTTT. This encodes CASSWGNTEAFF.

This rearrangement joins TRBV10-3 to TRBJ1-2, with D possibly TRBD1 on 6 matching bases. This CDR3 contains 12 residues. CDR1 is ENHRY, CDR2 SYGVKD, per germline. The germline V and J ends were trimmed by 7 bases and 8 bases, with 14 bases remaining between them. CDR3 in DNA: TGTGCCATCACCGAGGGGGGGTTCGGCTACACCTTC. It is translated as CAITEGGFGYTF.

The CDR3 DNA reads as TGCGCCAGCAGCTTGGCTAGCGATACCTCCCAAGAGACCCAGTACTTC. Translating gives CASSLASDTSQETQYF. This sequence joins TRBV5-1 and TRBJ2-5; a possible D gene is TRBD2 (6 bases). Germline V gives CDR1 SGHRS, CDR2 YFSETQ. The CDR3 totals 16 residues. V lost 0 bases and J 1 base, leaving 13 bases between the germline ends.

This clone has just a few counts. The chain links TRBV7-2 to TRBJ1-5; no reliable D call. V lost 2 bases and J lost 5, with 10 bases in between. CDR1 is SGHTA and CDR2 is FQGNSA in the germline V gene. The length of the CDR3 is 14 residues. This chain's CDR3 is CASSLRPQDQPQHF. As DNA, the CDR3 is TGTGCCAGCAGCTTACGGCCACAAGATCAGCCCCAGCATTTT.

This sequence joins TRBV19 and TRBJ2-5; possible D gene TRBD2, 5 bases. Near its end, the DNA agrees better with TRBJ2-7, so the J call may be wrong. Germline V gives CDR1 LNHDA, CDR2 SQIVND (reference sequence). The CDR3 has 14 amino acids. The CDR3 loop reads CASSISRDSYEQYF. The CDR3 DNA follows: TGTGCCAGTAGTATATCCCGGGACTCCTACGAGCAGTACTTC.

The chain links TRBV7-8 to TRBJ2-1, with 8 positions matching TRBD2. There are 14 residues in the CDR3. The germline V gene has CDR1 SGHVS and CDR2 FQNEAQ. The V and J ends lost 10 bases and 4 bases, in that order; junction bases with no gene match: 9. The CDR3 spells CAITSGGSYNEQFF. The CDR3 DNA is TGTGCCATCACTAGCGGAGGATCGTACAATGAGCAGTTCTTC. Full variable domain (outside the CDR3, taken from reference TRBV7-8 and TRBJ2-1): GAGVSQSPRYKVAKRGQDVALRCDPISGHVSLFWYQQALGQGPEFLTYFQNEAQLDKSGLPSDRFFAERPEGSVSTLKIQRTQQEDSAVYLCAITSGGSYNEQFFGPGTRLTVL.

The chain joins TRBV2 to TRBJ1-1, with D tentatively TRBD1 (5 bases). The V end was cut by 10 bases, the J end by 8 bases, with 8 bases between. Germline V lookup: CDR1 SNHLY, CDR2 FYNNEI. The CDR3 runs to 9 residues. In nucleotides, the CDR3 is TGTGCCACAGGGACGGAAGCTTTCTTT. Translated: CATGTEAFF.